The sequence of this TCR beta chain was determined in a study of cytomegalovirus exposure and HLA in healthy donors (dated by TCRdb to about 2017). Regarding the research as a whole: According to a later analysis, one platform produced both the 110 or so validation repertoires and the roughly 640 repertoires of the first cohort. The study aimed to test whether cataloging public T cell receptors could reveal signatures of past pathogen exposure. In addition to the first cohort of 666 subjects, a separate validation cohort of some 120 different subjects was used. To predict cytomegalovirus infection status, the study combined high-throughput TCR immunosequencing, statistical association of individual TCRs with disease status, and machine learning.

Paper-wide results and their limitations: In the study, approximately 160 TCR beta chains were listed as associated with cytomegalovirus. Three of the identified cytomegalovirus-associated TCR beta chains were confirmed in vitro to be specific for cytomegalovirus antigens. A later analysis lacked HLA typing for the validation cohort, so it scored co-occurrence in that cohort across all 130 or so repertoires. The classifier was reported to diagnose cytomegalovirus status with high specificity and sensitivity in both the original cohort and the validation cohort. Most TCR sequences were observed very rarely across donors, whereas some public TCRs were present in many individuals. The authors suggested that the approach could potentially be generalized to other disease states and immunological phenotypes. A later analysis found that TCRs clustered in the first cohort also tended to co-occur in the roughly 120 validation repertoires, with 94% of cluster scores above 0.

After removal of 11 bases from V and 3 bases from J, the junction retains 9 bases not matched to a gene. The CDR3 has 13 amino acids, counting the end cysteine and phenylalanine. The CDR3 DNA has 39 bases and is translated from base 1. CDR1 WSHSY and CDR2 SAAADI are derived from the germline V gene. Receptor libraries were prepared by the immunoSEQ multiplex PCR assay. From the authors' description of their analysis: A statistical classification framework was built for diagnosing cytomegalovirus status from the catalog of TCR beta chain sequences. TCRdb limited this immuneACCESS table to in-frame rearrangements with V and J called. A share of clones is missing; checked studies link under half to unresolved V genes, and the rest is unexplained. V and J calls and clone size are those listed in that table; D and trimming were worked out from the DNA. Within this sample are around 100,000 clones, with around 84% of them counted one time only. The top ten clonotypes cover approximately 20% of the sample.

The donors were included in the validation cohort of 90 to 150 subjects, a group kept apart from the roughly 670-subject first cohort. Points on this clone: Its recognized antigen is unknown. Within one base of it there is no much larger clone, and no base qualities were kept.

The receptor comes from a man in his late teens or twenties in good health and CMV-seropositive. The specimen was PBMCs. Rearrangement joined TRBV10-2 to TRBJ2-7; the central 8 bases match TRBD2. The CDR3 corresponds to CASGASGLYEQYF. The DNA sequence is as follows: TGCGCCTCAGGGGCTAGCGGGCTCTACGAGCAGTACTTC.